This T cell receptor (beta chain) was sequenced for a study of T cells after yellow fever vaccination. TCRdb re-derived calls from the 5' RACE reads in MiXCR, one entry per CDR3 protein. The table includes 620,000 or so distinct CDR3 sequences, about a sixth detected once. Many counts were recorded for this clonotype. CDR1 and CDR2 (germline): SGHTA, FQGNSA. This CDR3 contains 14 residues. Trimming took off 6 bases at V and 6 bases at J, with 16 bases between the two ends. This specimen consisted of PBMCs, obtained around 5 days after the first yellow fever vaccination. The origin of this receptor is a man younger than 30 who received the YFV17D yellow fever vaccine. The chain employs TRBV7-2 and TRBJ2-3; D might be TRBD2 (6 bases). CDR3 nucleotides: TGTGCCAGCAGTCAAGGAGGCGGGGCCGATACGCAGTATTTT. As protein: CASSQGGGADTQYF.